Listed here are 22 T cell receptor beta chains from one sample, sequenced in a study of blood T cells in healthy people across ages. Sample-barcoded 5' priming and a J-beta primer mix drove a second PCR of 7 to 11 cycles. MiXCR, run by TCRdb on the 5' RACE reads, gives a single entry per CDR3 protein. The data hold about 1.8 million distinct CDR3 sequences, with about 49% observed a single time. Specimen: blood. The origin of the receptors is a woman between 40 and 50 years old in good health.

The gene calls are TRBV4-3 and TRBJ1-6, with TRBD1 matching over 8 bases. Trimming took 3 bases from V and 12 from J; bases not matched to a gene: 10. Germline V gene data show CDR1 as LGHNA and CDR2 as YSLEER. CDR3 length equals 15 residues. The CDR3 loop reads CASSHSGQGLEPLHF. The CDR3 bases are TGCGCCAGCAGCCATTCTGGACAGGGTCTTGAACCCCTCCACTTT.

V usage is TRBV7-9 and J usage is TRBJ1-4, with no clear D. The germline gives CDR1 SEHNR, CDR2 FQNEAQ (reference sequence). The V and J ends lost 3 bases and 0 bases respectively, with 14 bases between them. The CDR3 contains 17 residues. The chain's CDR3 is CASSFSTEGATNEKLFF. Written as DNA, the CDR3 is TGTGCCAGCAGCTTCTCGACGGAGGGAGCAACTAATGAAAAACTGTTTTTT.

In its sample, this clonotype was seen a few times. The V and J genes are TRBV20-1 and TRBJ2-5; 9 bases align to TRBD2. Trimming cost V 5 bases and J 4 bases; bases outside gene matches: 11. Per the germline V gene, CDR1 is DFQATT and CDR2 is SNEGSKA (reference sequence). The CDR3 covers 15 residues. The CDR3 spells CSASSGRGGRETQYF. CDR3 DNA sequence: TGCAGTGCTTCCTCGGGGCGGGGGGGCCGAGAGACCCAGTACTTC.

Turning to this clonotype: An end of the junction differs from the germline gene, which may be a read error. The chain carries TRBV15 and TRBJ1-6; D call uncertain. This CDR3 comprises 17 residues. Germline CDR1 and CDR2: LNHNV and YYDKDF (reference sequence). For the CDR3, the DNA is TGTGCCACCAGCAGAGAGACATCTGAGGAGTATAATTCACCCCTTCACTTT. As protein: CATSRETSEEYNSPLHF.

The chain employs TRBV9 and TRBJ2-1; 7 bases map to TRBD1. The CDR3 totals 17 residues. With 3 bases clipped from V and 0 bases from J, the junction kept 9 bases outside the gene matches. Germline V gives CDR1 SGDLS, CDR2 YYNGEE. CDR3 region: CASSELSRGSSYNEQFF. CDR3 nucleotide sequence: TGTGCCAGCAGCGAACTTTCCAGGGGGAGCTCCTACAATGAGCAGTTCTTC.

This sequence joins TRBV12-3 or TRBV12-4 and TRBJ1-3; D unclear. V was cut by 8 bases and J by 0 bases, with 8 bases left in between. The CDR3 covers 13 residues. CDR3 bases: TGTGCCAGCCGCGAGAACTCTGGAAACACCATATATTTT. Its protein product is CASRENSGNTIYF.

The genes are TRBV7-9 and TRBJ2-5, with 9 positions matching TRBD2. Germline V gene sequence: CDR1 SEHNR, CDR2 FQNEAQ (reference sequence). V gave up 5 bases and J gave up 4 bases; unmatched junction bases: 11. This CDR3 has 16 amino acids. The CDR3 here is CASSKRQRGVGETQYF. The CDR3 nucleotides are TGTGCCAGCAGCAAACGGCAGCGGGGGGTGGGAGAGACCCAGTACTTC. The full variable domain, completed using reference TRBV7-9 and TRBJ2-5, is DTGVSQNPRHKITKRGQNVTFRCDPISEHNRLYWYRQTLGQGPEFLTYFQNEAQLEKSRLLSDRFSAERPKGSFSTLEIQRTEQGDSAMYLCASSKRQRGVGETQYFGPGTRLLVL.

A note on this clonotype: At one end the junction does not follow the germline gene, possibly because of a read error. The CDR3 DNA reads as TGCAGTGCCAGAGACCTTGGCCCCAAGGGATTCACAGATACGCAGTATTTT. The encoded protein is CSARDLGPKGFTDTQYF. The chain combines TRBV20-1 with TRBJ2-3, with no clear D. Per the germline V gene, CDR1 is DFQATT and CDR2 is SNEGSKA (reference sequence). The CDR3 has 17 amino acids.

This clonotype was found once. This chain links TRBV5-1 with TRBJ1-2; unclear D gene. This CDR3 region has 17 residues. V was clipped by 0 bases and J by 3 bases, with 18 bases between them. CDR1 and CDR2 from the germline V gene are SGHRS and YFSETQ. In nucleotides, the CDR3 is TGCGCCAGCAGCTTGGCCGTCGGGTGGACTGGGGACTATGGCTACACCTTC. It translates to CASSLAVGWTGDYGYTF.

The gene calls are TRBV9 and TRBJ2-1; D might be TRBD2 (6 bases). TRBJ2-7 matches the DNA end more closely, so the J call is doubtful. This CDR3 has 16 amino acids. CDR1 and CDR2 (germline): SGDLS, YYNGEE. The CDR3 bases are TGTGCCAGCAGCGCTCCCAGCGGCGGGGCCTACAATGAGCAGTACTTC. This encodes CASSAPSGGAYNEQYF.

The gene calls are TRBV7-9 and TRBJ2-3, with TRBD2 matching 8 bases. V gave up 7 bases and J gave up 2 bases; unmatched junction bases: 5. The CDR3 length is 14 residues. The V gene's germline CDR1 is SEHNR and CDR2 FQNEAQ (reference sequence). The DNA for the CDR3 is TGTGCCAGCAAATTAGCGGGGAACACAGATACGCAGTATTTT. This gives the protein CASKLAGNTDTQYF.

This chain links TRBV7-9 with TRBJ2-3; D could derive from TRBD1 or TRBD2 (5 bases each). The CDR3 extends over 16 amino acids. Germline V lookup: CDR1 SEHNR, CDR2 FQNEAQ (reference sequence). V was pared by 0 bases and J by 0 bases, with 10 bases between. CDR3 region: CASSLARGASTDTQYF. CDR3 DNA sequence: TGTGCCAGCAGCTTAGCGCGAGGGGCCAGCACAGATACGCAGTATTTT.

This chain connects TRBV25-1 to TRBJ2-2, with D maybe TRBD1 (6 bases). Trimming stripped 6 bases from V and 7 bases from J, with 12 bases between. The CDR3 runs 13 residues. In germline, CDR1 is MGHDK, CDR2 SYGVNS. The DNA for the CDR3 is TGTGCCAGCAGCCACAGGGAAGTCGGGGAGCTGTTTTTT. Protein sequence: CASSHREVGELFF. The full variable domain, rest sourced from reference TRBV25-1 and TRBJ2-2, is EADIYQTPRYLVIGTGKKITLECSQTMGHDKMYWYQQDPGMELHLIHYSYGVNSTEKGDLSSESTVSRIRTEHFPLTLESARPSHTSQYLCASSHREVGELFFGEGSRLTVL.

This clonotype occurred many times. The CDR3 reads CASSLTGAGETQYF. Written as DNA, the CDR3 is TGTGCCAGCAGCTTAACGGGGGCAGGGGAGACCCAGTACTTC. The chain joins TRBV7-2 to TRBJ2-5, with D tentatively TRBD1 or TRBD2 (6 bases each). V was trimmed by 2 bases and J by 5 bases, leaving 12 bases between them. This CDR3 is built from 14 residues. Per the germline V gene, CDR1 is SGHTA and CDR2 is FQGNSA.

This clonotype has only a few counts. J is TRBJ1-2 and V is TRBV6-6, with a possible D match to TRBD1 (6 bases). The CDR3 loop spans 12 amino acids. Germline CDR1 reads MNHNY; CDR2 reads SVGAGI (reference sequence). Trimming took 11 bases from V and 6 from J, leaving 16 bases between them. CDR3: CAGGGEGDGYTF. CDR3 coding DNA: TGTGCCGGTGGCGGTGAGGGGGATGGCTACACCTTC.

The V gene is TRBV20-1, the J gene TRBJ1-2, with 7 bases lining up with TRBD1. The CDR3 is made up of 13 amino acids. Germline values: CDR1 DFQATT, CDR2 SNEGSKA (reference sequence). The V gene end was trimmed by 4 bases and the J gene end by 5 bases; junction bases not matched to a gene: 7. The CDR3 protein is CSAKGTEDYGYTF. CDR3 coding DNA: TGCAGTGCTAAGGGGACAGAGGATTATGGCTACACCTTC.

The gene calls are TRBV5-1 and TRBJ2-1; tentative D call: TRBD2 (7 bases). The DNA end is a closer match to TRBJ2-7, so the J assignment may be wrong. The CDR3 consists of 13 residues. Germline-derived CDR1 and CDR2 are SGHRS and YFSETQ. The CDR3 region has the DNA TGCGCCAGCAGCTGGGGGGGACAAAATGAGCAGTACTTC. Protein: CASSWGGQNEQYF.

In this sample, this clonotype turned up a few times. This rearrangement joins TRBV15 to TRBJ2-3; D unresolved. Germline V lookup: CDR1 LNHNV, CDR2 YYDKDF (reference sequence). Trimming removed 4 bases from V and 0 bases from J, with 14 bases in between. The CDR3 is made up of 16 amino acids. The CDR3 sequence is CATSKLVAFSTDTQYF. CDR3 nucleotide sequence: TGTGCCACCAGCAAGCTAGTGGCGTTTAGCACAGATACGCAGTATTTT.

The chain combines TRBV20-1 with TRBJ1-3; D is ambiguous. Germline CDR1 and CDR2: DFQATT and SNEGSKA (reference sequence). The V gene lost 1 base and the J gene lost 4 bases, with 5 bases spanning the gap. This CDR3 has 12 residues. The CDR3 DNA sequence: TGCAGTGCTAGAGTGAAGGGAAACACCATATATTTT. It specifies CSARVKGNTIYF.

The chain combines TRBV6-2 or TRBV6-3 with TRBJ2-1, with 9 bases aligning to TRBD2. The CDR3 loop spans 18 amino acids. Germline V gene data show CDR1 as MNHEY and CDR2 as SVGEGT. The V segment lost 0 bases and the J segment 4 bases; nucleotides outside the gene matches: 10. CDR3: CASSYSGLAGGFYNEQFF. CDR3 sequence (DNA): TGTGCCAGCAGTTACTCAGGGCTGGCGGGGGGGTTTTACAATGAGCAGTTCTTC.

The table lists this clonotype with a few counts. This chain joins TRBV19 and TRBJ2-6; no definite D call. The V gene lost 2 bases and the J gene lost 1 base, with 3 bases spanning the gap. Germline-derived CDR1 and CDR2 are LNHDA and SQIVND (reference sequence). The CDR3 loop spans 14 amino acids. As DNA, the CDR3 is TGTGCCAGTAGTATAAGGTCTGGGGCCAACGTCCTGACTTTC. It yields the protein CASSIRSGANVLTF.

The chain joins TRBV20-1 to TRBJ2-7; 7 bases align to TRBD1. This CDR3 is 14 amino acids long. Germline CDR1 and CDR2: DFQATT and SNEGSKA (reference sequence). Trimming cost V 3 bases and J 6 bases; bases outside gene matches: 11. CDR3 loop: CSASIPGGSGEQYF. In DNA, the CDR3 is TGCAGTGCTAGTATACCAGGGGGAAGTGGCGAGCAGTACTTC.